Listed below are T cell receptor beta chains from one sample, sequenced in a study of Tregs in tolerant kidney transplant recipients. Data came from immunoSEQ multiplex PCR; TCRdb stores just in-frame clones and leaves some out. This sample has around 50,000 clones, with about 90% found just once. The sequenced sample was CD8+ T cells from blood (PBMCs), obtained 24 months after the transplant. These receptors all stem from a human patient who received a combined kidney and bone marrow transplant. A subset of T cells may come from the graft donor. Each CDR3 is given with its conserved first and last residue. Fields, in order: J gene, clone size, V gene, D gene, CDR3 protein, CDR3 DNA. D genes are given only for firm matches. Only part of the rows carry a size: once, few, many, or a class if the clone is expanded.

TRBJ1-1 . TRBV28 TRBD1 CASSTRTALTGTTEAFF TGTGCCAGCAGTACACGAACAGCCCTGACAGGGACCACTGAAGCTTTCTTT
TRBJ2-3 . TRBV9 TRBD2 CASRAGGLGTDTQYF TGTGCCAGCAGAGCGGGAGGGCTCGGTACAGATACGCAGTATTTT
TRBJ1-2 . TRBV28 TRBD1 CASSLGWNRGIANYGYTF TGTGCCAGCAGTTTAGGTTGGAACAGGGGAATAGCTAACTATGGCTACACCTTC
TRBJ1-1 once TRBV19 . CARPGGGRITEAFF TGTGCCAGGCCGGGGGGGGGAAGAATCACTGAAGCTTTCTTT
TRBJ2-2 . TRBV5-4 TRBD2 CASNREGTNTGELFF TGTGCCAGCAATCGGGAGGGTACGAACACCGGGGAGCTGTTTTTT
TRBJ2-7 medium-sized TRBV1 . CTSSQDSLAGAIYEQYF TGCACCAGCAGCCAAGATTCCTTGGCAGGGGCAATCTACGAGCAGTACTTC
TRBJ2-5 . TRBV7-9 TRBD2 CASSLESLAGKTQYF TGTGCCAGCAGCTTAGAGTCGCTAGCGGGAAAGACCCAGTACTTC
TRBJ1-2 . TRBV27 . CASSSGGQLYGYTF TGTGCCAGCAGTTCCGGAGGGCAGCTCTATGGCTACACCTTC
TRBJ2-2 . TRBV4-2 . CASSQEKSGGELFF TGTGCCAGCAGCCAAGAGAAGTCCGGCGGGGAGCTGTTTTTT
TRBJ2-7 . TRBV9 . CASSVSHGGYEQYF TGTGCCAGCAGCGTATCTCACGGCGGGTACGAGCAGTACTTC
TRBJ2-7 . TRBV7-6 TRBD2 CASSPSPSGSFEQYF TGTGCCAGCAGCCCCTCCCCTAGCGGGAGCTTTGAGCAGTACTTC
TRBJ2-5 . TRBV7-3 TRBD2 CASSPGTSLFETQYF TGTGCCAGCAGCCCAGGGACTAGCTTATTTGAGACCCAGTACTTC
TRBJ2-3 . TRBV9 . CASEGPRSPDTQYF TGTGCCAGCGAGGGTCCTAGGTCCCCTGATACGCAGTATTTT
TRBJ2-7 . TRBV15 TRBD2 CATSTRLAGGDEQYF TGTGCCACCAGCACCCGACTAGCGGGAGGGGATGAGCAGTACTTC
TRBJ2-5 . TRBV13 . CASSSQGLPGRETQYF TGTGCCAGCAGCTCCCAGGGGCTCCCGGGACGGGAGACCCAGTACTTC
TRBJ2-7 . TRBV7-3 . CASSNVGQGGEQYF TGTGCCAGCAGCAACGTTGGGCAGGGCGGTGAGCAGTACTTC
TRBJ2-3 . TRBV13 . CASSGSSGTDTQYF TGTGCCAGCAGCGGATCTAGCGGCACAGATACGCAGTATTTT
TRBJ1-1 . TRBV11-3 . CASSLDRGGTEAFF TGTGCCAGCAGCTTAGACAGGGGTGGCACTGAAGCTTTCTTT
TRBJ2-7 . TRBV14 TRBD2 CASSQTSYSYEQYF TGTGCCAGCAGCCAGACTAGCTACTCCTACGAGCAGTACTTC
TRBJ2-7 . TRBV5-1 TRBD1 CASSLQGDAYEQYF TGCGCCAGCAGCTTGCAGGGGGACGCCTACGAGCAGTACTTC
TRBJ2-7 . TRBV7-9 . CASSLAQSYEQYF TGTGCCAGCAGCTTAGCACAGTCCTACGAGCAGTACTTC
TRBJ1-4 . TRBV30 TRBD1 CAWSSGQGGEKLFF TGTGCCTGGAGTTCGGGACAGGGAGGTGAAAAACTGTTTTTT
TRBJ1-2 . TRBV7-3 TRBD1 CASSSTGDYGYTF TGTGCCAGCAGCTCTACAGGGGACTATGGCTACACCTTC
TRBJ2-3 once TRBV27 . CASSYLLSGRDTQYF TGTGCCAGCAGTTATTTGTTATCGGGAAGAGATACGCAGTATTTT
TRBJ2-7 . TRBV7-8 TRBD2 CASSFLRLAGGYEQYF TGTGCCAGCAGCTTCCTTCGACTAGCGGGGGGATACGAGCAGTACTTC
TRBJ2-1 . TRBV7-2 . CASSLGEDDTNEQFF TGTGCCAGCAGCTTAGGGGAGGATGATACTAATGAGCAGTTCTTC
TRBJ1-2 . TRBV4-3 . CASSQDRLANYGYTF TGCGCCAGCAGCCAAGATCGGTTAGCTAACTATGGCTACACCTTC
TRBJ2-3 . TRBV4-1 TRBD1 CASSREGQGMITDTQYF TGCGCCAGCAGCCGAGAGGGACAGGGGATGATCACAGATACGCAGTATTTT
TRBJ2-5 . TRBV7-3 . CASSLLGGAGETQYF TGTGCCAGCAGCTTATTAGGGGGAGCGGGGGAGACCCAGTACTTC
TRBJ2-7 . TRBV10-2 . CASSLLGRTYEQYF TGCGCCAGCAGCCTGCTGGGCAGAACCTACGAGCAGTACTTC
TRBJ2-7 . TRBV29-1 TRBD1 CSVQGGQDLSYEQYF TGCAGCGTTCAAGGGGGACAGGACCTCTCCTACGAGCAGTACTTC
TRBJ2-7 . TRBV9 . CASSVTREPYEQYF TGTGCCAGCAGCGTGACTAGGGAACCCTACGAGCAGTACTTC
TRBJ2-1 . TRBV7-2 . CASSPWDFNNEQFF TGTGCCAGCAGCCCCTGGGACTTCAACAATGAGCAGTTCTTC
TRBJ2-7 many TRBV9 . CASSGGGGPLYEQYF TGTGCCAGCAGCGGAGGGGGGGGGCCTCTCTACGAGCAGTACTTC
TRBJ1-2 . TRBV27 . CASSLSGHGNYGYTF TGTGCCAGCAGTTTATCTGGACACGGCAACTATGGCTACACCTTC
TRBJ2-5 . TRBV5-1 TRBD2 CASSLGLARETQYF TGCGCCAGCAGCCTAGGACTAGCTCGGGAGACCCAGTACTTC
TRBJ2-5 . TRBV13 . CASSSRLAMETQYF TGTGCCAGCAGCTCGAGGCTGGCCATGGAGACCCAGTACTTC
TRBJ2-7 . TRBV4-3 . CASSLLSVGEQYF TGCGCCAGCAGCCTCCTCTCGGTTGGCGAGCAGTACTTC
TRBJ2-7 once TRBV4-3 . CASSLRLTYYEQYF TGCGCCAGCAGCTTGCGACTGACGTACTACGAGCAGTACTTC
TRBJ2-3 . TRBV6-6 . CASSYFGYTDTQYF TGTGCCAGCAGTTACTTCGGGTACACAGATACGCAGTATTTT
TRBJ2-2 once TRBV5-8 TRBD1 CASSRATGPTGELFF TGTGCCAGCAGCCGCGCGACAGGGCCCACCGGGGAGCTGTTTTTT
TRBJ2-3 . TRBV23-1 TRBD2 CASSHGVPVLAGSTDTQYF TGCGCCAGCAGTCATGGGGTGCCCGTACTAGCGGGGAGCACAGATACGCAGTATTTT
TRBJ2-1 . TRBV27 . CASSLSGANYNEQFF TGTGCCAGCAGTTTAAGTGGGGCAAACTACAATGAGCAGTTCTTC
TRBJ1-6 . TRBV4-3 TRBD1 CASSQELPGQLLSSYNSPLHF TGCGCCAGCAGCCAAGAATTGCCGGGACAGCTACTTAGCTCCTATAATTCACCCCTCCACTTT
TRBJ2-7 few TRBV10-1 TRBD1 CASSESTGVLEQYF TGCGCCAGCAGTGAGTCGACAGGGGTATTGGAGCAGTACTTC
TRBJ2-7 . TRBV5-1 TRBD2 CASSLVTAGGSYEQYF TGCGCCAGCAGCTTGGTCACAGCGGGAGGTTCCTACGAGCAGTACTTC
TRBJ1-4 . TRBV10-3 . CARTGKGIIEKLFF TGTGCCAGAACCGGGAAGGGAATAATTGAAAAACTGTTTTTT
TRBJ2-2 . TRBV11-3 . CASSTPLENTGELFF TGTGCCAGCAGCACCCCCCTAGAGAACACCGGGGAGCTGTTTTTT
TRBJ2-3 . TRBV13 . CASSDSNASTDTQYF TGTGCCAGCAGCGACTCAAACGCTAGCACAGATACGCAGTATTTT
TRBJ1-6 . TRBV7-2 TRBD1 CASSGLSEDRVTYNSPLHF TGTGCCAGCAGCGGATTGAGTGAGGACAGGGTCACCTATAATTCACCCCTCCACTTT
TRBJ2-7 . TRBV11-2 . CASSFGQTYEQYF TGTGCCAGCAGCTTCGGACAGACCTACGAGCAGTACTTC
TRBJ2-1 . TRBV30 TRBD2 CAWTSHSGIGNEQFF TGTGCCTGGACTTCTCATAGCGGGATAGGTAATGAGCAGTTCTTC
TRBJ1-4 . TRBV4-3 TRBD1 CASSQGGTGEEKLFF TGCGCCAGCAGCCAAGGCGGGACAGGGGAAGAAAAACTGTTTTTT
TRBJ1-2 . TRBV5-6 TRBD1 CASSWGQGASGYTF TGTGCCAGCAGTTGGGGCCAGGGGGCCAGTGGCTACACCTTC